The rows below give T cell receptor beta chains drawn from one sample of a study of lymphopenia after photon versus proton radiotherapy. Measured with immunoSEQ multiplex PCR; TCRdb has only the in-frame clones, and not every one. The sample lists roughly 61,000 clones; about 90% were seen once. Source: peripheral blood, taken from a patient treated with proton-based radiotherapy. Source of these receptors: a man older than 75 with esophageal cancer. Each CDR3 is given with its conserved first and last residue. The D gene is left open where the match is weak. Clone size, where shown, is once, few, many, or a class for clones that have expanded.

j_call clone_size v_call d_call cdr3_nt cdr3_aa
TRBJ2-2 - TRBV10-3 TRBD1 TGTGCCATCAGAGGACAGGGGGAAGACACCGGGGAGCTGTTTTTT CAIRGQGEDTGELFF
TRBJ1-6 - TRBV18 TRBD1 TGTGCCAGCTCACGCGGAGGACAGGGTCAGAATTCACCCCTCCACTTT CASSRGGQGQNSPLHF
TRBJ2-3 - TRBV2 - TGTGCCAGCAGTGTGCTACCACGCACAGATACGCAGTATTTT CASSVLPRTDTQYF
TRBJ2-7 - TRBV10-1 - TGCGCCAGCAGCCGTTCTGACCGGGACTACGAGCAGTACTTC CASSRSDRDYEQYF
TRBJ1-2 - TRBV30 - TGTGCCTGGAGTTTATACCTGGGGGATGGCTACACCTTC CAWSLYLGDGYTF
TRBJ2-5 - TRBV11-1 - TGTGCCAGCAGCAAAGCGGTCAGGTCAGAGACCCAGTACTTC CASSKAVRSETQYF
TRBJ2-2 - TRBV5-1 - TGCGCCAGCAGCTGGGGTCAGGCAGGGGACACCGGGGAGCTGTTTTTT CASSWGQAGDTGELFF
TRBJ2-3 - TRBV18 TRBD2 TGTGCCAGCTCGTCACGCGGGAGGGGGCAGGGAGATACGCAGTATTTT CASSSRGRGQGDTQYF
TRBJ1-2 - TRBV2 TRBD1 TGTGCCAGCAGTGAATTTGGGACAGGCGAAACGTATGGCTACACCTTC CASSEFGTGETYGYTF
TRBJ2-3 once TRBV7-2 TRBD2 TGTGCCAGCAGCTTAGTGGTGGGAGGGCCTGCAGATACGCAGTATTTT CASSLVVGGPADTQYF
TRBJ2-2 - TRBV5-1 TRBD2 TGCGCCAGCAAGGCCCCTCCGGGACTAGCGAACACCGGGGAGCTGTTTTTT CASKAPPGLANTGELFF
TRBJ2-2 - TRBV4-3 TRBD2 TGCGCCAGCAGCCAGAAACTAGCGGGGGAGGGCACCGGGGAGCTGTTTTTT CASSQKLAGEGTGELFF
TRBJ1-6 - TRBV7-9 - TGTGCCAGCAGCTTAGCAGGGGATTTTTCACCCCTCCACTTT CASSLAGDFSPLHF
TRBJ1-6 - TRBV18 - TGTGCCAGCTCACCCGGCGGAATGGATTCACCCCTCCACTTT CASSPGGMDSPLHF
TRBJ1-1 - TRBV6-5 - TGTGCCACCTATGAGCTCACTGAAGCTTTCTTT CATYELTEAFF